The 18 T cell receptor beta chains given below trace back to one sample, sequenced in a study of blood T cell repertoires in COVID-19. Using immunoSEQ multiplex PCR, the repertoire was profiled, and TCRdb retains in-frame clones only, with some absent. Of roughly 180,000 clones listed, roughly 90% were seen once; the top ten hold 20% to 25%. Sequencing used peripheral blood. The receptors derive from a man between 65 and 85 years old with active or convalescent COVID-19.

The DNA of the CDR3 is TGTGCCAGCAGCCTTGATCCTACAGGGGACACTGAAGCTTTCTTT. Protein: CASSLDPTGDTEAFF. This sequence joins TRBV3-1 (or the pseudogene TRBV3-2) and TRBJ1-1; 7 nucleotides match TRBD1. The CDR3 has 15 residues. V trimming: 4 bases; J trimming: 3 bases; junction bases outside the gene matches: 8. CDR1 is LGHDT, CDR2 YNNKEL, per germline (reference sequence).

The J gene is TRBJ1-2, the V gene TRBV3-1 (or the pseudogene TRBV3-2); D ambiguous. Trimming removed 2 bases from V and 4 bases from J, with 8 bases in between. The CDR3 contains 13 residues. Germline V gene sequence: CDR1 LGHDT, CDR2 YNNKEL (reference sequence). CDR3 coding DNA: TGTGCCAGCAGCCAAACGAGGAGCTATGGCTACACCTTC. This encodes CASSQTRSYGYTF.

The chain recombines TRBV10-2 with TRBJ1-6, with unresolved D. V was trimmed by 10 bases and J by 8 bases, leaving 12 bases between them. Looked up from germline, CDR1 is WSHSY and CDR2 is SAAADI. CDR3 length: 12 amino acids. CDR3 loop: CATLSPDSPLHF. The CDR3 DNA reads TGCGCCACCCTTAGCCCGGATTCACCCCTCCACTTT.

The chain couples TRBV7-9 to TRBJ2-5; D gene unclear. The ends were cut back, 2 bases at V and 7 bases at J, with 11 bases in the middle. The CDR3 contains 13 residues. Germline-derived CDR1 and CDR2 are SEHNR and FQNEAQ (reference sequence). The CDR3, as DNA: TGTGCCAGCAGCTTACCACCCCCTAGGACCCAGTACTTC. Translation: CASSLPPPRTQYF.

The V and J genes are TRBV7-3 and TRBJ1-6; 9 bases match TRBD1. J was trimmed by 3 bases and V by 4 bases; bases with no gene match: 4. Germline CDR1 SGHTA, CDR2 FQGTGA. CDR3 size: 16 residues. The CDR3 nucleotides read TGTGCCAGCAGCTCACAGGGGGCTGGCTATAATTCACCCCTCCACTTT. Its translation is CASSSQGAGYNSPLHF.

The chain has TRBV4-1 and TRBJ2-7; the match to TRBD1 covers 9 bases. The germline gives CDR1 MGHRA, CDR2 YSYEKL. The junction had 14 bases not matched to a gene; V was cut back by 1 base and J by 4 bases. The CDR3 spans 18 residues. CDR3 residues: CASSQGSARGQGLYEQYF. The CDR3 DNA follows: TGCGCCAGCAGCCAAGGATCGGCTAGGGGACAGGGATTGTACGAGCAGTACTTC.

This chain connects TRBV7-6 to TRBJ2-2; weak D call: TRBD2 (5 bases). CDR1 is SGHVS and CDR2 is FNYEAQ in the germline V gene. Trimming removed 5 bases from V and 0 bases from J, with 16 bases in between. This CDR3 comprises 17 residues. The CDR3 nucleotides are TGTGCCAGCAGCCCAAGGCGGGTCGCAGCGAACACCGGGGAGCTGTTTTTT. It translates to CASSPRRVAANTGELFF.

The chain combines TRBV27 with TRBJ2-1; weak D call: TRBD2 (6 bases). The CDR3 is 15 residues long. Per the germline V gene, CDR1 is MNHEY and CDR2 is SMNVEV (reference sequence). V gave up 3 bases and J gave up 7 bases, with 16 bases separating them. The CDR3 loop reads CASSFRLAKGNEQFF. The CDR3 region has the DNA TGTGCCAGCAGTTTTCGGCTAGCGAAAGGGAATGAGCAGTTCTTC.

This rearrangement joins TRBV29-1 to TRBJ1-1; 9 positions agree with TRBD1. CDR1 and CDR2 (germline): SQVTM, ANQGSEA. The CDR3 is 16 amino acids. J gave up 1 base and V 4 bases, and 10 bases lay outside the gene matches. The CDR3 reads CSVVGWTGVTNTEAFF. The DNA for the CDR3 is TGCAGCGTTGTGGGTTGGACAGGGGTGACGAACACTGAAGCTTTCTTT.

The chain joins TRBV4-1 to TRBJ2-7; 7 bases are a match to TRBD1. This CDR3 has 15 residues. Trimming removed 1 base from V and 3 bases from J; junction bases left unmatched: 6. Germline V gene lookup returns CDR1 MGHRA and CDR2 YSYEKL. CDR3 coding DNA: TGCGCCAGCAGCCAAGCGGAACAGGGGATCTACGAGCAGTACTTC. It translates to CASSQAEQGIYEQYF.

The rearrangement joins TRBV29-1 to TRBJ1-4, with TRBD1 matching 9 bases. This CDR3 has 13 amino acids. V lost 6 bases to trimming and J lost 5 bases; unmatched junction nucleotides: 4. Germline V lookup: CDR1 SQVTM, CDR2 ANQGSEA. The CDR3 is CSVAGTGNEKLFF. The CDR3 DNA reads TGCAGCGTGGCCGGGACAGGGAATGAAAAACTGTTTTTT.

The rearrangement links TRBV9 to TRBJ1-2, with 9 bases identical to TRBD1. V shed 3 bases, J shed 8 bases, and the junction held 11 bases outside the gene matches. From germline, CDR1 is SGDLS and CDR2 YYNGEE. This CDR3 is built from 15 residues. The CDR3 coding sequence is TGTGCCAGCAGCGCGGACAGGGGCGGGTTCGGCGGCTACACCTTC. As protein: CASSADRGGFGGYTF. The full variable domain, its missing parts supplied by reference TRBV9 and TRBJ1-2, is DSGVTQTPKHLITATGQRVTLRCSPRSGDLSVYWYQQSLDQGLQFLIQYYNGEERAKGNILERFSAQQFPDLHSELNLSSLELGDSALYFCASSADRGGFGGYTFGSGTRLTVV.

The J gene is TRBJ1-6, the V gene TRBV19, with D possibly matching TRBD1 (6 bases). This CDR3 is 14 amino acids long. Trimming removed 6 bases from V and 7 bases from J, with 13 bases in between. Germline CDR1 is LNHDA and CDR2 is SQIVND (reference sequence). CDR3 region: CASRRDNSNSPLHF. DNA for the CDR3: TGTGCCAGTAGACGGGACAATTCCAATTCACCCCTCCACTTT.

The rearrangement uses TRBV4-3 and TRBJ2-2, with 7 bases lining up with TRBD1. The CDR3 sequence is 14 residues long. Germline CDR1 is LGHNA and CDR2 is YSLEER. J lost 8 bases, V lost 8 bases, and 11 bases had no gene match. The CDR3 DNA reads as TGCGCCAGCTCCGGGACAGCTAGCATGGGGGAGCTGTTTTTT. It yields the protein CASSGTASMGELFF.

V is TRBV5-1 and J is TRBJ2-1; no reliable D call. Germline loops: CDR1 SGHRS, CDR2 YFSETQ. The ends were cut back, 0 bases at V and 0 bases at J, with 10 bases in the middle. The CDR3 sequence is 16 residues long. In nucleotides, the CDR3 is TGCGCCAGCAGCTTGGCCCCCATGAGCTCCTACAATGAGCAGTTCTTC. Amino acids: CASSLAPMSSYNEQFF.

The chain links TRBV7-2 to TRBJ1-5; the D gene is possibly TRBD1 (6 bases). V lost 0 bases, J lost 11 bases, and 20 bases lay in between. In germline, CDR1 is SGHTA, CDR2 FQGNSA. This CDR3 spans 16 amino acids. CDR3 in DNA: TGTGCCAGCAGCTTAGCTCAGGGGCAGAGCCTGGAGACCCAGCATTTT. Translation: CASSLAQGQSLETQHF.

In regard to this clone: The same CDR3 is also encoded by other DNA sequences in this sample. The J gene is TRBJ1-3, the V gene TRBV5-1; TRBD1 agrees at 9 bases. This CDR3 is 15 amino acids long. Germline V gene lookup returns CDR1 SGHRS and CDR2 YFSETQ. Trimming took 0 bases from V and 3 from J; bases not matched to a gene: 1. In nucleotides, the CDR3 is TGCGCCAGCAGCTTGGGACAGGGGGATGGAAACACCATATATTTT. This gives the protein CASSLGQGDGNTIYF. Drawing the rest from reference TRBV5-1 and TRBJ1-3, the complete variable domain is KAGVTQTPRYLIKTRGQQVTLSCSPISGHRSVSWYQQTPGQGLQFLFEYFSETQRNKGNFPGRFSGRQFSNSRSEMNVSTLELGDSALYLCASSLGQGDGNTIYFGEGSWLTVV.

This sequence joins TRBV6-2 or TRBV6-3 and TRBJ2-7, with 8 bases fitting TRBD2. The V gene's germline CDR1 is MNHEY and CDR2 SVGEGT. The CDR3 has 17 amino acids. J lost 2 bases, V lost 0 bases, and 9 bases had no gene match. In nucleotides, the CDR3 is TGTGCCAGCAGTTACTCCCCCGGACTAGCACCAGCCTACGAGCAGTACTTC. Protein: CASSYSPGLAPAYEQYF.